The TCR beta chain described here comes from a study of shared clonotypes between healthy human individuals. Some clones are missing from TCRdb's copy, which holds only in-frame ones; the method was immunoSEQ multiplex PCR. The sample includes 1.5 million to 2.5 million clones, about 95% of them seen just once. CD8 cells classed as naive were CD45RO-negative and positively selected for CCR7, excluding terminally differentiated effector memory CD45RA+ cells. J was trimmed by 5 bases and V by 6 bases; bases with no gene match: 13. This CDR3 is built from 16 residues. Germline V gives CDR1 MNHEY, CDR2 SMNVEV (reference sequence).

The sequenced material came from naive CD8+ T cells sorted from blood. This TCR was recovered from a man between 18 and 29 years old in good health. The chain is built from TRBV27 and TRBJ2-5; 9 nucleotides agree with TRBD1. The CDR3 DNA follows: TGTGCCAGCAGCCAAGGGACAGGGCACCGATCGGAGACCCAGTACTTC. It specifies CASSQGTGHRSETQYF.